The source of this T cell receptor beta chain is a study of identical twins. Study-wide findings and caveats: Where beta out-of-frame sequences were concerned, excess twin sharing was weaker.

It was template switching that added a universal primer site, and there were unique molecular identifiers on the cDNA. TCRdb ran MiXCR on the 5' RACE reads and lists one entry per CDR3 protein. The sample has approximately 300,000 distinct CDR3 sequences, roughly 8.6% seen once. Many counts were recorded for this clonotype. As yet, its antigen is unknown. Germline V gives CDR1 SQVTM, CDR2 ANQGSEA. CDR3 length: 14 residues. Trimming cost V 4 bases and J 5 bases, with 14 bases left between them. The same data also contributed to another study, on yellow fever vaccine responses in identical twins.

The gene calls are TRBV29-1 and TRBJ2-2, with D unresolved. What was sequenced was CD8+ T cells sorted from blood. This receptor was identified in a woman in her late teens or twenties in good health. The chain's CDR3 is CSVVGPSDTGELFF. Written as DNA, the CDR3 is TGCAGCGTTGTAGGGCCCTCTGATACCGGGGAGCTGTTTTTT.